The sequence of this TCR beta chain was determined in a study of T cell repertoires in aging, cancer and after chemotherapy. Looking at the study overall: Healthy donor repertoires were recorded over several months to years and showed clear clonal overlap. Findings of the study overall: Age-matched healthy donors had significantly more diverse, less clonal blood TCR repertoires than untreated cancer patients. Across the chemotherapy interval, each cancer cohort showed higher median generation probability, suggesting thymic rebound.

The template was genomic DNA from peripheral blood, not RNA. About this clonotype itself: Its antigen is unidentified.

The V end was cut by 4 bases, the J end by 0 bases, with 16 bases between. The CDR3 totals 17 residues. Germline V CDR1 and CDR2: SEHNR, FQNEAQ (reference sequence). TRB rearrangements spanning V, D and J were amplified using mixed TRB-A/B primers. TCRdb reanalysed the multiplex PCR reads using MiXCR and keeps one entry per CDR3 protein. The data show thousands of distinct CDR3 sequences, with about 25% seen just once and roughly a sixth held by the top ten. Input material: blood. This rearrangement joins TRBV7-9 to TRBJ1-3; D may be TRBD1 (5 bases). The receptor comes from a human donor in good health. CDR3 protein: CASSSGLLGSSGNTIYF. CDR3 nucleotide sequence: TGTGCCAGCAGCTCGGGACTCCTCGGGAGCTCTGGAAACACCATATATTTT.